These T cell receptor beta chains were read from a single sample in a study of blood T cell repertoires in COVID-19. Clones were sequenced by immunoSEQ multiplex PCR, and TCRdb holds only the in-frame ones, with some missing. The data show roughly 190,000 clones, around three quarters seen once. Sequenced material: PBMCs or T cells enriched from blood (not recorded which). These receptors came from a woman between 45 and 60 years old with acute COVID-19. The CDR3 runs from the conserved cysteine through the conserved F or W. D genes are given only for firm matches. Clone size is stated in some rows and not others, as once, few, many or a class when expanded.

j_call v_call clone_size d_call cdr3_aa cdr3_nt
TRBJ1-2 TRBV28 - - CASSLGPYGYTF TGTGCCAGCAGTTTGGGGCCCTATGGCTACACCTTC
TRBJ1-1 TRBV28 - - CASRAASPTEAFF TGTGCCAGCAGGGCGGCGTCACCCACTGAAGCTTTCTTT
TRBJ2-2 TRBV4-2 - - CASSQANGLGGPNTGELFF TGTGCCAGCAGCCAAGCCAACGGACTAGGGGGACCAAACACCGGGGAGCTGTTTTTT
TRBJ2-1 TRBV24-1 once TRBD2 CATRPGLAGGPFNEQFF TGTGCCACCAGACCCGGACTAGCGGGGGGGCCGTTCAATGAGCAGTTCTTC
TRBJ2-5 TRBV24-1 - TRBD1 CATSDLGTGEETQYF TGTGCCACCAGTGATCTAGGGACAGGGGAAGAGACCCAGTACTTC
TRBJ2-3 TRBV5-1 once TRBD1 CASTLRENRGRDTQYF TGCGCCAGCACCCTTAGGGAGAACAGGGGAAGAGATACGCAGTATTTT
TRBJ1-6 TRBV5-4 - - CASSFATGQTLHF TGTGCCAGCAGCTTCGCGACAGGTCAAACCCTCCACTTT
TRBJ1-6 TRBV7-3 - TRBD1 CASNGGTGAAPLHF TGTGCCAGCAACGGGGGGACAGGGGCAGCACCCCTCCACTTT
TRBJ1-1 TRBV4-1 - - CASSLSSGYTEAFF TGCGCCAGCAGCCTCTCATCGGGGTACACTGAAGCTTTCTTT
TRBJ1-1 TRBV19 - TRBD1 CASSRQGSLNTEAFF TGTGCCAGTAGCAGACAGGGTTCCTTGAACACTGAAGCTTTCTTT
TRBJ1-5 TRBV11-2 few - CASSLRVNQPQHF TGTGCCAGCAGCTTGCGGGTGAATCAGCCCCAGCATTTT
TRBJ1-3 TRBV28 few TRBD1 CASSRARTGISGNTIYF TGTGCCAGCAGTCGTGCCCGGACAGGCATCTCTGGAAACACCATATATTTT
TRBJ1-6 TRBV29-1 - TRBD1 CSARGQGDNSPLHF TGCAGCGCCAGAGGACAGGGTGACAATTCACCCCTCCACTTT
TRBJ1-1 TRBV10-1 - TRBD1 CASSIGQGVTEAFF TGCGCCAGCAGTATCGGACAGGGGGTAACTGAAGCTTTCTTT
TRBJ1-3 TRBV2 many TRBD1 CASKSNRGRIGNTIYF TGTGCCAGCAAATCTAACAGGGGGCGCATAGGAAACACCATATATTTT
TRBJ2-2 TRBV29-1 - - CSVGVRRAGELFF TGCAGCGTTGGTGTCAGGAGGGCTGGGGAGCTGTTTTTT
TRBJ1-2 TRBV29-1 - - CSASTGFGYTF TGCAGCGCGTCGACAGGCTTCGGCTACACCTTC
TRBJ1-2 TRBV2 - - CASSRVGYTF TGTGCCAGCAGCAGGGTTGGCTACACCTTC
TRBJ2-1 TRBV7-2 - TRBD2 CASSLVGGGVGNEQFF TGTGCCAGCAGCTTAGTTGGCGGGGGGGTCGGCAATGAGCAGTTCTTC
TRBJ1-5 TRBV4-1 many TRBD1 CASSQDGQGWQPQHF TGCGCCAGCAGCCAAGACGGACAGGGGTGGCAGCCCCAGCATTTT
TRBJ2-2 TRBV6-5 - - CASIQGPNTGELFF TGTGCCAGCATTCAGGGGCCGAACACCGGGGAGCTGTTTTTT
TRBJ1-6 TRBV7-8 few - CASSVTGSMGSPLHF TGTGCCAGCAGCGTTACCGGGAGTATGGGTTCACCCCTCCACTTT
TRBJ1-6 TRBV7-3 - TRBD1 CASSQDRVRTPLHF TGTGCCAGCAGCCAGGACAGGGTTCGAACACCCCTCCACTTT
TRBJ1-4 TRBV2 - - CASRTARNEKLFF TGTGCCAGCAGGACAGCACGAAATGAAAAACTGTTTTTT
TRBJ1-4 TRBV7-8 few TRBD1 CASSFDQGQGVTNEKLFF TGTGCCAGCAGCTTCGACCAAGGACAGGGGGTAACTAATGAAAAACTGTTTTTT
TRBJ2-3 TRBV28 few TRBD2 CASSLLAGRWDTQYF TGTGCCAGCAGTTTATTAGCGGGGAGGTGGGATACGCAGTATTTT
TRBJ1-2 TRBV6-5 - TRBD1 CASFLRDRGNYGYTF TGTGCCAGCTTCCTTCGGGACAGGGGGAACTATGGCTACACCTTC
TRBJ1-4 TRBV14 - - CASSQEGRGLREKLFF TGTGCCAGCAGCCAAGAAGGTCGGGGACTTCGGGAAAAACTGTTTTTT
TRBJ1-2 TRBV30 - TRBD1 CAWNAGQGGGDYGYTF TGTGCCTGGAACGCGGGACAGGGAGGGGGGGACTATGGCTACACCTTC
TRBJ1-1 TRBV29-1 - - CSELPYLNTEAFF TGCAGCGAGTTACCTTACTTGAACACTGAAGCTTTCTTT
TRBJ1-2 TRBV5-1 few - CASSKRTGNYGYTF TGCGCCAGCAGCAAGCGGACGGGAAACTATGGCTACACCTTC
TRBJ1-2 TRBV28 - - CASSLAGGRQGGYGYTF TGTGCCAGCAGTTTGGCCGGGGGGCGGCAGGGCGGCTATGGCTACACCTTC
TRBJ2-5 TRBV30 few TRBD2 CAWRPGTSGNQETQYF TGTGCCTGGAGGCCCGGGACTAGCGGAAACCAAGAGACCCAGTACTTC
TRBJ1-5 TRBV28 - - CASSVIAAEALHQPQHF TGTGCCAGCAGTGTTATAGCCGCTGAGGCCCTCCATCAGCCCCAGCATTTT
TRBJ2-3 TRBV10-2 - - CASSVGASTDTQYF TGCGCCAGCAGTGTAGGAGCTAGCACAGATACGCAGTATTTT
TRBJ1-5 TRBV7-2 - - CASSPNGGMRNQPQHF TGTGCCAGCAGCCCCAACGGGGGGATGAGGAATCAGCCCCAGCATTTT
TRBJ2-3 TRBV19 - - CASSSDRLDTQYF TGTGCCAGTAGTTCCGACAGGTTAGATACGCAGTATTTT
TRBJ1-4 TRBV27 - TRBD1 CASSLPPRQGKEGKLFF TGTGCCAGCAGTTTACCACCCCGACAGGGCAAGGAAGGAAAACTGTTTTTT
TRBJ1-1 TRBV3-1/TRBV3-2 - TRBD1 CASSWGTVEAFF TGTGCCAGCAGCTGGGGGACAGTTGAAGCTTTCTTT
TRBJ2-3 TRBV27 - - CASSLGQGSDTQYF TGTGCCAGCAGTCTCGGGCAGGGTTCAGATACGCAGTATTTT
TRBJ2-5 TRBV7-2 - - CASKAGYLEETQYF TGTGCCAGCAAAGCGGGCTACCTGGAAGAGACCCAGTACTTC
TRBJ1-1 TRBV4-1 - - CASSHQGTNTEAFF TGCGCCAGCAGCCACCAGGGGACGAACACTGAAGCTTTCTTT
TRBJ1-4 TRBV27 - - CASNSGNNEKLFF TGTGCCAGCAACTCAGGGAATAATGAAAAACTGTTTTTT
TRBJ1-5 TRBV6-2/TRBV6-3 - - CASSYGGGRVDQPQHF TGTGCCAGCAGTTATGGCGGGGGGCGAGTGGATCAGCCCCAGCATTTT
TRBJ2-2 TRBV24-1 few - CATSDLPLSGAPGELFF TGTGCCACCAGTGATCTACCCTTGAGCGGTGCGCCCGGGGAGCTGTTTTTT
TRBJ2-5 TRBV4-2 - TRBD2 CASSQGLAGGLPQETQYF TGTGCCAGCAGCCAAGGACTAGCGGGGGGGCTCCCCCAAGAGACCCAGTACTTC
TRBJ2-6 TRBV10-1 - - CASSGAGLGDSGANVLTF TGCGCCAGCAGTGGGGCAGGCCTTGGCGACTCTGGGGCCAACGTCCTGACTTTC
TRBJ1-1 TRBV6-4 - - CASSGGGHAEAFF TGTGCCAGCAGTGGGGGGGGGCACGCTGAAGCTTTCTTT